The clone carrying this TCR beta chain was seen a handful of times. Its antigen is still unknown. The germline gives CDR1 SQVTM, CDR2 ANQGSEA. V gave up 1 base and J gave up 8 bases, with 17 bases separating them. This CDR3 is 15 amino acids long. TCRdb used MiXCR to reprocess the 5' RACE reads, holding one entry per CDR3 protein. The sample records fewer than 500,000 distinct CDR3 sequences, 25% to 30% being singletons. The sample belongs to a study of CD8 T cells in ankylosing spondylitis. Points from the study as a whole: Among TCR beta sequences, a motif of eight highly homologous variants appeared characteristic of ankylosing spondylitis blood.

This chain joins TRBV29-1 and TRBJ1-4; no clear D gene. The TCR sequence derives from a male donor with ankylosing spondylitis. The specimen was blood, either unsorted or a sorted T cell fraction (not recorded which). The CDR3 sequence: CSVEAGGASPEKLFF. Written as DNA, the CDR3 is TGCAGCGTTGAAGCTGGTGGCGCCTCTCCGGAAAAACTGTTTTTT. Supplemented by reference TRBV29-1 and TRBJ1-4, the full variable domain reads SAVISQKPSRDICQRGTSLTIQCQVDSQVTMMFWYRQQPGQSLTLIATANQGSEATYESGFVIDKFPISRPNLTFSTLTVSNMSPEDSSIYLCSVEAGGASPEKLFFGSGTQLSVL.